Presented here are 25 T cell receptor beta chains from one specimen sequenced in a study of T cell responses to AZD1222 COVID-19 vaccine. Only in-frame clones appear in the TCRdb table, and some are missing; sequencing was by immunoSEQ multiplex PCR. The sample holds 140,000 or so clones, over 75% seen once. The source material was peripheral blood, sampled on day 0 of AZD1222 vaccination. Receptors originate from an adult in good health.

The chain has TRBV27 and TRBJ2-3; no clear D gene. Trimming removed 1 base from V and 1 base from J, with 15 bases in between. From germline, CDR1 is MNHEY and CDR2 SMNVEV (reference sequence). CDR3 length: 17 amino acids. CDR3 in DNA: TGTGCCAGCAGTTTATATCCAGGACCTTTTGGCACAGATACGCAGTATTTT. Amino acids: CASSLYPGPFGTDTQYF.

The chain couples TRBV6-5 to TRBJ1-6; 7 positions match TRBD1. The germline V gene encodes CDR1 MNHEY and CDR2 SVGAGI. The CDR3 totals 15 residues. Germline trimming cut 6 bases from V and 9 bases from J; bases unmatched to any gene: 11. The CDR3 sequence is CASSPRDSSLSPLHF. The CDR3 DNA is TGTGCCAGCAGCCCCCGGGACAGCTCGCTTTCACCCCTCCACTTT.

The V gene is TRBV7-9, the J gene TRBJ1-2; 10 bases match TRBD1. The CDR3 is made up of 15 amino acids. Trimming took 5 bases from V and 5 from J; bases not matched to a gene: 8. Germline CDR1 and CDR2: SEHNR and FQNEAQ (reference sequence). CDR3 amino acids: CASSPPGQGLYGYTF. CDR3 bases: TGTGCCAGCAGCCCACCGGGACAGGGGTTATATGGCTACACCTTC.

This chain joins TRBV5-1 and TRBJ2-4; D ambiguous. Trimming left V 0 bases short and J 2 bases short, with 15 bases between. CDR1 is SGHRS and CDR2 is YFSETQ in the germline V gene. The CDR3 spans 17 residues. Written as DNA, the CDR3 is TGCGCCAGCAGCTTGGGGCAGTCGGGTGGATCCAAAAACATTCAGTACTTC. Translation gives CASSLGQSGGSKNIQYF.

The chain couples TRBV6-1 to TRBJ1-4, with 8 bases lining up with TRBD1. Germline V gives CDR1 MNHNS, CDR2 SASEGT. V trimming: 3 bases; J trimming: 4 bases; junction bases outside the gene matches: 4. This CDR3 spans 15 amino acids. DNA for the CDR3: TGTGCCAGCAGTGACCCAGGGGGCGTTAATGAAAAACTGTTTTTT. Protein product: CASSDPGGVNEKLFF.

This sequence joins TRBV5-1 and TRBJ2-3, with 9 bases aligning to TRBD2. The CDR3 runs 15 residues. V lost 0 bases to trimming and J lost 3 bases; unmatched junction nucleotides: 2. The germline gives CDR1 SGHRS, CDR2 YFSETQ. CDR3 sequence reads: CASSLGAGGTDTQYF. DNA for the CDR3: TGCGCCAGCAGCTTGGGAGCGGGAGGAACAGATACGCAGTATTTT. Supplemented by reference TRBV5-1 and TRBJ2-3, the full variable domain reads KAGVTQTPRYLIKTRGQQVTLSCSPISGHRSVSWYQQTPGQGLQFLFEYFSETQRNKGNFPGRFSGRQFSNSRSEMNVSTLELGDSALYLCASSLGAGGTDTQYFGPGTRLTVL.

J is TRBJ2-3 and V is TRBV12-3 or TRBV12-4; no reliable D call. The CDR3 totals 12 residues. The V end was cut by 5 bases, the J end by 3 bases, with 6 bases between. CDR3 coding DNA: TGTGCCAGCAGTCACCCTACAGATACGCAGTATTTT. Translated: CASSHPTDTQYF.

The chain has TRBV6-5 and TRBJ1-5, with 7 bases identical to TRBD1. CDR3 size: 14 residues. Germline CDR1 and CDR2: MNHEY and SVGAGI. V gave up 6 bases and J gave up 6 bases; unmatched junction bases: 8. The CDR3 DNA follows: TGTGCCAGCAGAGTACAGGGGAGAAGTCAGCCCCAGCATTTT. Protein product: CASRVQGRSQPQHF.

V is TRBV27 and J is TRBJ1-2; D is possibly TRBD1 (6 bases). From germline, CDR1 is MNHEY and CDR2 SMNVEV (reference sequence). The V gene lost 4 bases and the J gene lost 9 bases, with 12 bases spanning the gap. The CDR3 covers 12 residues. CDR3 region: CASSSVDRSYTF. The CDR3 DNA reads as TGTGCCAGCAGTTCCGTAGACAGGAGCTACACCTTC.

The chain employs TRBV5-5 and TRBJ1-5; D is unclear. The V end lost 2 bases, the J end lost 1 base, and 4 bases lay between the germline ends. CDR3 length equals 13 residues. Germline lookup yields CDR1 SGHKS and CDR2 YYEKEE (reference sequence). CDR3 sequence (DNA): TGTGCCAGCAGCTTTTACAGCAATCAGCCCCAGCATTTT. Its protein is CASSFYSNQPQHF.

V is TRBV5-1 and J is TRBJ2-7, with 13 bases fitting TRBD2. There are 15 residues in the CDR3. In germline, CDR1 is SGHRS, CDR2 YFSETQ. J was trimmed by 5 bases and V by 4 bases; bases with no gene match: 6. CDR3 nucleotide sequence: TGCGCCAGCAGCACCGGGACTAGCGGGACCCACGAGCAGTACTTC. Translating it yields CASSTGTSGTHEQYF. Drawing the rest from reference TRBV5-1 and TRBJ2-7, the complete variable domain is KAGVTQTPRYLIKTRGQQVTLSCSPISGHRSVSWYQQTPGQGLQFLFEYFSETQRNKGNFPGRFSGRQFSNSRSEMNVSTLELGDSALYLCASSTGTSGTHEQYFGPGTRLTVT.

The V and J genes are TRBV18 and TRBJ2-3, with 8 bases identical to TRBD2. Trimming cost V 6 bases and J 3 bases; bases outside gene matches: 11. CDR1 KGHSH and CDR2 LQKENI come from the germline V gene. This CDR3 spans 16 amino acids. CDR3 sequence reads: CASSTRAGAGTDTQYF. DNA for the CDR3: TGTGCCAGCTCTACCAGAGCGGGAGCCGGGACAGATACGCAGTATTTT.

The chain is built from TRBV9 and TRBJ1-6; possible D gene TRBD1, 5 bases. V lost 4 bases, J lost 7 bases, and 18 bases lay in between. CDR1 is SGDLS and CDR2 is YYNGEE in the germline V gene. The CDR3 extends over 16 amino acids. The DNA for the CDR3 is TGTGCCAGCAGCCTTCGTGATTGGGGCGTAAATTCACCCCTCCACTTT. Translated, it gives CASSLRDWGVNSPLHF.

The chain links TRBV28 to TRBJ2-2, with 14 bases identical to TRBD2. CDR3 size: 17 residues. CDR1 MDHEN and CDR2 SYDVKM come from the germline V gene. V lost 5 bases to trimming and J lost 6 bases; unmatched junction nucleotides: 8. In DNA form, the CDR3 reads TGTGCCAGCAGTACACCGGGACTAGCGGGAGCGGCCGGGGAGCTGTTTTTT. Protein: CASSTPGLAGAAGELFF.

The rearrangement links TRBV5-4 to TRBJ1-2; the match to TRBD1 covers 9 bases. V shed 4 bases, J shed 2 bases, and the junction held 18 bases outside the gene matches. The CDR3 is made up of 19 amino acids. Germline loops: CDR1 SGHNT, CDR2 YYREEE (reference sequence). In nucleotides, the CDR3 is TGTGCCAGCAGCCCGCGTTTTCCGGGACAGGGTCCCAGAAACTATGGCTACACCTTC. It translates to CASSPRFPGQGPRNYGYTF.

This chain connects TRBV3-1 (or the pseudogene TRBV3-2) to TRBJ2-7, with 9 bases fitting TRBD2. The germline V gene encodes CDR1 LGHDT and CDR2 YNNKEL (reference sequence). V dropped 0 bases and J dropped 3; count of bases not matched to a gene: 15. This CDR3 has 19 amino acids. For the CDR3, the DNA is TGTGCCAGCAGCCAAGATGGTCAGAACATCCTAGCGGGAAGCTACGAGCAGTACTTC. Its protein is CASSQDGQNILAGSYEQYF.

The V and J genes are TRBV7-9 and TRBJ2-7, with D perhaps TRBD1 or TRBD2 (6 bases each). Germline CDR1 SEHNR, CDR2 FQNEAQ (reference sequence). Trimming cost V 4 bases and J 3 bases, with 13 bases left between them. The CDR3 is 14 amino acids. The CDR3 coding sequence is TGTGCCAGCAGCTCATCGGGGGCCTTCTACGAGCAGTACTTC. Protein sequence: CASSSSGAFYEQYF.

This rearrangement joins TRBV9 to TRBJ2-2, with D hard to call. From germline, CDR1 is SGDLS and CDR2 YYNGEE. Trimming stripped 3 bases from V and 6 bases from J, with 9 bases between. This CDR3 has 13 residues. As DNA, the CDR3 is TGTGCCAGCAGCGCCCTCACGGCCGGGGAGCTGTTTTTT. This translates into CASSALTAGELFF.

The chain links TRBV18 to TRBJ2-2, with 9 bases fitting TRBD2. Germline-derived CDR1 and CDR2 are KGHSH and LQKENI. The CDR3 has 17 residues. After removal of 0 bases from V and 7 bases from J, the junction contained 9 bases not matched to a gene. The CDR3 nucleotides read TGTGCCAGCTCACCACCGAGAACTAGCGGGTATAGCGGGGAGCTGTTTTTT. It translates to CASSPPRTSGYSGELFF.

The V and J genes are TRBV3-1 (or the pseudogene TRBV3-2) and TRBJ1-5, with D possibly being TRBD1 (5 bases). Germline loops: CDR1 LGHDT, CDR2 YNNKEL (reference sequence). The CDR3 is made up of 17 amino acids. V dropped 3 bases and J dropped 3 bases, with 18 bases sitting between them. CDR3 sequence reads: CASSHGEFQGYNQPQHF. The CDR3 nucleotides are TGTGCCAGCAGCCACGGGGAATTCCAGGGATACAATCAGCCCCAGCATTTT.

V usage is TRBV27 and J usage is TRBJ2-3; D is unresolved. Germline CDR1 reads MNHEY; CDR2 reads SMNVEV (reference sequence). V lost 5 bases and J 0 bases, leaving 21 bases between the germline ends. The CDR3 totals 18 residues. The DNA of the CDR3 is TGTGCCAGCAGTCCACTCTGGGTCAGTGCTACTAGCACAGATACGCAGTATTTT. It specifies CASSPLWVSATSTDTQYF.

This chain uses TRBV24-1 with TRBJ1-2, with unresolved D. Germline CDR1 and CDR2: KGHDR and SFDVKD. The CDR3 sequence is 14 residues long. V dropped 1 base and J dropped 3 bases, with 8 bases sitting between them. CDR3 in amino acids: CATSDLFPDYGYTF. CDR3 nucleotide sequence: TGTGCCACCAGTGATTTATTTCCAGACTATGGCTACACCTTC.

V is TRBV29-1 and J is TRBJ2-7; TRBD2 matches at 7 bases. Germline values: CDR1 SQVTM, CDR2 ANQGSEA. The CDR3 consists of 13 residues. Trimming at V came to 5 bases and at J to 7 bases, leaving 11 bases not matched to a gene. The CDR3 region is CSVSRQMGGEQYF. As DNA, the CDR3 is TGCAGCGTTTCAAGGCAGATGGGGGGGGAGCAGTACTTC.

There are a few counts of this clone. CDR3 loop: CASSLFGAGRTMANVLTF. CDR3 bases: TGTGCCAGCAGCTTGTTTGGGGCGGGGAGGACTATGGCCAACGTCCTGACTTTC. The chain uses TRBV5-8 and TRBJ2-6; D is possibly TRBD2 (6 bases). Trimming removed 1 base from V and 6 bases from J, with 20 bases in between. CDR3 size: 18 residues. The germline gives CDR1 SGHTS, CDR2 YDEGEE.

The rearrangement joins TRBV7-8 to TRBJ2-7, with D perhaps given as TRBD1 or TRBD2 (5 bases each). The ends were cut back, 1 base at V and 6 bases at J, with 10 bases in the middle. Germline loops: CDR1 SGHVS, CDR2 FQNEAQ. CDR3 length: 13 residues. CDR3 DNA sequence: TGTGCCAGCAGCTTAGTGGGGGTGGTCGAGCAGTACTTC. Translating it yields CASSLVGVVEQYF.